This T cell receptor (beta chain) was sequenced during a study of blood T cell repertoires in COVID-19. For the study at large: COVID-19 samples from acute and convalescent phases originated in the United States, Italy and Spain. PBMCs, B-cell-depleted T cells, or T cells provided the cDNA or gDNA that made up the material.

This clone was observed a handful of times. Germline CDR1 and CDR2: SGHRS and YFSETQ. J was trimmed by 3 bases and V by 4 bases; bases with no gene match: 8. This CDR3 region has 16 residues. Per the authors' pipeline: Reference gene primer amplification gave estimated nucleated cell counts. Only in-frame clones appear in the TCRdb table, and some are missing; sequencing was by immunoSEQ multiplex PCR. D and trimming were read from the DNA, whereas the V and J calls and clone size are those reported in that table. The table shows around 70,000 clones, with roughly 70% occurring only once. V usage is TRBV5-1 and J usage is TRBJ1-1, with 11 bases matching TRBD1. The source of this sequence is a man between 65 and 85 years old with acute or convalescent COVID-19. Sample: peripheral blood. The CDR3 region is CASSPLDRGRYTEAFF. As DNA, the CDR3 is TGCGCCAGCAGCCCATTGGACAGGGGGCGGTACACTGAAGCTTTCTTT.